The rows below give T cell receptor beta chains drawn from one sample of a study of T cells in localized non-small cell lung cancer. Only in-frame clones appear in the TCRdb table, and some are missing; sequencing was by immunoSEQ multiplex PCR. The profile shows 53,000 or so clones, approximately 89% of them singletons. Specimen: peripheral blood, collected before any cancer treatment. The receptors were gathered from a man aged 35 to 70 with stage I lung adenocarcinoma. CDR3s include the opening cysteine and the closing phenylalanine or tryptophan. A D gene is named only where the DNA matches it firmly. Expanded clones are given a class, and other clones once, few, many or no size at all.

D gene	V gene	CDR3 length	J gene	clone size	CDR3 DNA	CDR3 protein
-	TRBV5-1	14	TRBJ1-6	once	TGCGCCAGCAGCTTGGAGGGAAATAATTCACCCCTCCACTTT	CASSLEGNNSPLHF
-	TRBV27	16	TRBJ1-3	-	TGTGCCAGCAGTTCCTCCGACGGGAGCTCTGGAAACACCATATATTTT	CASSSSDGSSGNTIYF
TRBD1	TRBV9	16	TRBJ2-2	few	TGTGCCAGCAGCTTGTTGGACAGGGGAAGGACCGGGGAGCTGTTTTTT	CASSLLDRGRTGELFF
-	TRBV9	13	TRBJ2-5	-	TGTGCCAGCAGCGCCCGGGAGAGAGAGACCCAGTACTTC	CASSARERETQYF
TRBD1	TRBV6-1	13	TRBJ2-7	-	TGTGCCAGCACCTTTGGACAGGCTTACGAGCAGTACTTC	CASTFGQAYEQYF
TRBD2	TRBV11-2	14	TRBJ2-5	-	TGTGCCAGCGGTGCGAGCGGGAGGATGGAGACCCAGTACTTC	CASGASGRMETQYF
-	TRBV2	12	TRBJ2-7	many	TGTGCCAGCAGTGCGGACAGAGGCGAGCAGTACTTC	CASSADRGEQYF
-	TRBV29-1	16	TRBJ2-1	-	TGCAGCGTTGAGGGGTCGGGGCGACTAGGCTACAATGAGCAGTTCTTC	CSVEGSGRLGYNEQFF
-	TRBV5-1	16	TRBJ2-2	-	TGCGCCAGCAGCATAGCCGGGACCCTTATCACCGGGGAGCTGTTTTTT	CASSIAGTLITGELFF
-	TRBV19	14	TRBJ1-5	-	TGTGCCAGTAGTATAAGCCTGACGACGGTGCCCCAGCATTTT	CASSISLTTVPQHF
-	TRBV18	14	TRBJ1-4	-	TGTGCCAGCTCAGATACAGGTCCCGTGGAAAAACTGTTTTTT	CASSDTGPVEKLFF
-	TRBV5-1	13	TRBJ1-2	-	TGCGCCAGCAGCTTAAACAGCCTCTATGGCTACACCTTC	CASSLNSLYGYTF
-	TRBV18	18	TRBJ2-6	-	TGTGCCAGCTCACCCCAAGAGGAGCTTTTCTCTGGGGCCAACGTCCTGACTTTC	CASSPQEELFSGANVLTF
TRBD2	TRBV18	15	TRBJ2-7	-	TGTGCCAGCTCACCACTAGCGGGAGAAGGAAGGGAGCAGTACTTC	CASSPLAGEGREQYF
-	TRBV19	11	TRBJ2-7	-	TGTGCCAGTAGTATTGGGGCTGAGCAGTACTTC	CASSIGAEQYF
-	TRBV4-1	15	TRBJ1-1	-	TGCGCCAGCAGCCAAGCCGGTCGAGGGAACACTGAAGCTTTCTTT	CASSQAGRGNTEAFF
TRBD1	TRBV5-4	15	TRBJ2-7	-	TGTGCCAGCAGTTCGACAGGGGGAAACTCCTACGAGCAGTACTTC	CASSSTGGNSYEQYF
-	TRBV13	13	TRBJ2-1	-	TGTGCCAGCAGCGCGGACAGCCACAATGAGCAGTTCTTC	CASSADSHNEQFF
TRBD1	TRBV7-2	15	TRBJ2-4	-	TGTGCCAGCAGCTTTCCGACAGGGGTCAAAAACATTCAGTACTTC	CASSFPTGVKNIQYF
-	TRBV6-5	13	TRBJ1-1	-	TGTGCCAGCAGTTACTCGATAGGGCCTGAAGCTTTCTTT	CASSYSIGPEAFF
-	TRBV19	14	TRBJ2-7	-	TGTGCCAGTAGTAATCTAGCGTACTCCTACGAGCAGTACTTC	CASSNLAYSYEQYF
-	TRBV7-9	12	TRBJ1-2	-	TGTGCCAGCAGCTTAAGGGGGGATGGCTACACCTTC	CASSLRGDGYTF
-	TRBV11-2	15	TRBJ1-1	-	TGTGCCAGCAGCGACGCCCCACCGGCGGCCACTGAAGCTTTCTTT	CASSDAPPAATEAFF
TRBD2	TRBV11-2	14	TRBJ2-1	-	TGTGCCAGCAGCTTTGGGGGGGTCTCCAATGAGCAGTTCTTC	CASSFGGVSNEQFF
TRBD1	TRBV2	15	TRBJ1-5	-	TGTGCCAGCAGTGAGGATTTTGGACAGGCCCAGCCCCAGCATTTT	CASSEDFGQAQPQHF
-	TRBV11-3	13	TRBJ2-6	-	TGTGCCAGCAGCCGGCAAGGGGCCAACGTCCTGACTTTC	CASSRQGANVLTF
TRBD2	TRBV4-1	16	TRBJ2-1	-	TGCGCCAGCAGCCTCTCGGGACTAGCGAAGTACAATGAGCAGTTCTTC	CASSLSGLAKYNEQFF
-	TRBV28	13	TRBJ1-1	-	TGTGCCAGCAGGTCCCCCCAAGGTGGGGGCGCTTTCTTT	CASRSPQGGGAFF
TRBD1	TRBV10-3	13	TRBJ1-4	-	TGTGCCAGCCAGGACAGGCCGAATGAAAAACTGTTTTTT	CASQDRPNEKLFF
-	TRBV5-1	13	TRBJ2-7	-	TGCGCCAGCAGCACCGGACAGTACGCGGAAAAGTACTTC	CASSTGQYAEKYF
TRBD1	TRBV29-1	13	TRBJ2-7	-	TGCAGCGTTACGGGACAGGGGGCTTCCGAGCAGTACTTC	CSVTGQGASEQYF
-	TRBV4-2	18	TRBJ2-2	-	TGTGCCAGCAGCCAAGAGGGTCCGTGGGCCTTATCGACCGGGGAGCTGTTTTTT	CASSQEGPWALSTGELFF
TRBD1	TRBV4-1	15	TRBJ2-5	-	TGCGCCAGCAGCCTCACTAGGACAGGGTTGGAGACCCAGTACTTC	CASSLTRTGLETQYF
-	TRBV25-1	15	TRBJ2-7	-	TGTGCCAGCAGTGACCCGGGACGGAGCTCCTACGAGCAGTACTTC	CASSDPGRSSYEQYF
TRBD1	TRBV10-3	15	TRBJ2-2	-	TGTGCCATCAGTCTCGGACAGGGGTACACCGGGGAGCTGTTTTTT	CAISLGQGYTGELFF
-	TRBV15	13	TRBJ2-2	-	TGTGCCACCAGCCGGGACACCACCCGGGAGCTGTTTTTT	CATSRDTTRELFF
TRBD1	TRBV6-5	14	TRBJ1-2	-	TGTGCCAGCAGTTATCGAGACAGGGGCTATGGCTACACCTTC	CASSYRDRGYGYTF
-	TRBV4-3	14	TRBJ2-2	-	TGCGCCAGCAGCCATGGAGAGAACACCGGGGAGCTGTTTTTT	CASSHGENTGELFF
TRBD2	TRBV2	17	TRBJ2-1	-	TGTGCCAGCAGGACCCCCTTAGCGGGAGAGGGGTACAATGAGCAGTTCTTC	CASRTPLAGEGYNEQFF
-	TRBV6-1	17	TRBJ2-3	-	TGTGCCAGCAGTGAAGATTCGGCTAGCATGGGGACAGATACGCAGTATTTT	CASSEDSASMGTDTQYF
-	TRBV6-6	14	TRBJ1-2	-	TGTGCCAGCAGAGGGGACACCCGACAGGATGGCTACACCTTC	CASRGDTRQDGYTF
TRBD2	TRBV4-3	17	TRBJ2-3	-	TGCGCCAGCAGCCCTTCGAGGACTAGCGGGTGGACAGATACGCAGTATTTT	CASSPSRTSGWTDTQYF
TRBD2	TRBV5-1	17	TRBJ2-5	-	TGCGCCAGCAGCTTAATTCCTAGCGGTCTTTTGGAAGAGACCCAGTACTTC	CASSLIPSGLLEETQYF
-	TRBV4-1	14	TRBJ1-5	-	TGCGCCAGCAGCCAGACCCCTGGCAATCAGCCCCAGCATTTT	CASSQTPGNQPQHF
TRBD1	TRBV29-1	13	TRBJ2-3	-	TGCAGCGGGGGGACAGGGGAGGATGATACGCAGTATTTT	CSGGTGEDDTQYF
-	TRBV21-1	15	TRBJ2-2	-	TGTGCCAGCACCAGACGGACAAAGGTATCCGGGGAGCTGTTTTTT	CASTRRTKVSGELFF
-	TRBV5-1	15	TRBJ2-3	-	TGCGCCAGCAGCAAATCCCGACGGGCACAGGATACGCAGTATTTT	CASSKSRRAQDTQYF
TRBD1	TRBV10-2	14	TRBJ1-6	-	TGCGCCAGCAGTGAGTCGACAGGGAGGTCACCCCTCCACTTT	CASSESTGRSPLHF
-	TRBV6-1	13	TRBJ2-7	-	TGTGCCAGCAGTGAAGGGGGAAACGACGTTGGGTACTTC	CASSEGGNDVGYF
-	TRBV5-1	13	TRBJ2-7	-	TGCGCCAGCAGCTCTGACATCGCATACGAGCAGTACTTC	CASSSDIAYEQYF
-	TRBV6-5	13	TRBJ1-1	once	TGTGCCAGCAGTTACCAACGGGGCACTGAAGCTTTCTTT	CASSYQRGTEAFF
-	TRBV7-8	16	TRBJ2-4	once	TGTGCCAGCAGCGCTTATGAGCTAGTTTTAGATAACATTCAGTACTTC	CASSAYELVLDNIQYF
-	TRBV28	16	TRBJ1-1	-	TGTGCCAGCAGTTTATGGGACAGCCTTATGAACACTGAAGCTTTCTTT	CASSLWDSLMNTEAFF
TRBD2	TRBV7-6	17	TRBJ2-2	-	TGTGCCAGCAGCTTAGCGCCGACTAGCGGGATTACCGGGGAGCTGTTTTTT	CASSLAPTSGITGELFF
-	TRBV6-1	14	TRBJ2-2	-	TGTGCCAGCAGTGAATCCCGAATGGCCGGGGAGCTGTTTTTT	CASSESRMAGELFF